A single sample gave rise to the 10 T cell receptor beta chains below, sequenced in a study of blood T cell repertoires in COVID-19. The assay was immunoSEQ multiplex PCR, and TCRdb's table has in-frame clones only and misses some. This sample has roughly 670,000 clones, with approximately 90% found just once. Specimen: peripheral blood. Every receptor here comes from a woman aged 18-29 years with acute or convalescent COVID-19.

The chain uses TRBV5-1 and TRBJ1-2, with TRBD1 matching 10 bases. In germline, CDR1 is SGHRS, CDR2 YFSETQ. This CDR3 has 16 amino acids. V shed 5 bases and J 4 bases; nucleotides not matched to a gene: 11. The CDR3 is CASSAPGTGVVYGYTF. The CDR3 DNA is TGCGCCAGCAGTGCGCCCGGGACAGGGGTTGTCTATGGCTACACCTTC.

The chain combines TRBV12-3 or TRBV12-4 with TRBJ1-1; D may be TRBD1 (5 bases). V was trimmed by 3 bases and J by 4 bases, leaving 9 bases between them. The CDR3 sequence is 13 residues long. The CDR3 sequence is CASSFQGSTEAFF. The CDR3 nucleotides read TGTGCCAGCAGTTTCCAGGGATCCACTGAAGCTTTCTTT.

The rearrangement joins TRBV7-8 to TRBJ2-2; D is possibly TRBD2 (6 bases). CDR1 and CDR2 (germline): SGHVS, FQNEAQ. Trimming cost V 1 base and J 3 bases, with 6 bases left between them. This CDR3 region has 14 residues. The CDR3 region has the DNA TGTGCCAGCAGCTTAGGCGGGGACACCGGGGAGCTGTTTTTT. Translation gives CASSLGGDTGELFF.

The chain carries TRBV5-6 and TRBJ2-3, with TRBD2 as a possible D gene (7 bases). Trimming removed 1 base at V and 4 bases at J, with 16 bases between. Germline V gene data show CDR1 as SGHDT and CDR2 as YYEEEE. The CDR3 covers 16 residues. The CDR3 DNA follows: TGTGCCAGCAGCTTGTGGGGGGGCTCAGGGGCAGATACGCAGTATTTT. Its translation is CASSLWGGSGADTQYF.

This rearrangement joins TRBV10-3 to TRBJ1-2, with D possibly being TRBD1 (6 bases). Trimming stripped 4 bases from V and 4 bases from J, with 16 bases between. CDR3 length: 15 residues. CDR1 and CDR2 from the germline V gene are ENHRY and SYGVKD. This chain's CDR3 is CAISVDRLWSYGYTF. The CDR3 region has the DNA TGTGCCATCAGTGTCGACAGGTTATGGAGCTATGGCTACACCTTC.

This rearrangement joins TRBV5-1 to TRBJ1-1, with TRBD1 identical over 9 bases. CDR1 is SGHRS, CDR2 YFSETQ, per germline. The CDR3 totals 14 residues. J lost 11 bases, V lost 4 bases, and 12 bases had no gene match. CDR3 residues: CASSAETGGLGAFF. CDR3 coding DNA: TGCGCCAGCAGCGCGGAGACAGGGGGGCTTGGGGCTTTCTTT.

The V call is TRBV7-9, the J call TRBJ1-1, with 7 positions matching TRBD1. Germline V CDR1 and CDR2: SEHNR, FQNEAQ (reference sequence). Losses at the gene ends were 2 bases for V and 4 bases for J; bases not matched to a gene: 7. CDR3 length: 15 residues. The CDR3 protein is CASSLSPGQITEAFF. CDR3 nucleotide sequence: TGTGCCAGCAGCTTATCGCCGGGACAGATCACTGAAGCTTTCTTT.

This chain connects TRBV9 to TRBJ2-3; TRBD1 matches at 7 bases. The CDR3 covers 16 residues. Per the germline V gene, CDR1 is SGDLS and CDR2 is YYNGEE. V trimming: 6 bases; J trimming: 2 bases; junction bases outside the gene matches: 12. The CDR3 sequence is CASTSDRVSNTDTQYF. Here the CDR3 DNA reads TGTGCCAGCACTTCAGACAGGGTGTCTAACACAGATACGCAGTATTTT.

A few counts support this clone. The genes are TRBV2 and TRBJ1-2; the match to TRBD1 covers 8 bases. The CDR3 runs to 14 residues. With V trimmed by 8 bases and J by 2 bases, 7 bases remained unmatched. CDR1 is SNHLY, CDR2 FYNNEI, per germline. CDR3 nucleotide sequence: TGTGCCAGCGGGTACAGGGGGAAGAACTATGGCTACACCTTC. Translated: CASGYRGKNYGYTF.

The V call is TRBV5-4, the J call TRBJ1-3; 12 bases match TRBD1. From germline, CDR1 is SGHNT and CDR2 YYREEE (reference sequence). V dropped 4 bases and J dropped 5; count of bases not matched to a gene: 10. The CDR3 runs 17 residues. The DNA of the CDR3 is TGTGCCAGCAGCCCCAACACCGGGACAGGGGGCCGAAACACCATATATTTT. Its translation is CASSPNTGTGGRNTIYF.